Shown below are 32 T cell receptor beta chains from a single sample sequenced in a study of T cells in Graves' hyperthyroidism and ophthalmopathy. TCR beta CDR3 regions were amplified from RNA transcripts. With the HTBI primer set, the TCR CDR3 went through a first round of RT-PCR. MiXCR, applied by TCRdb to the multiplex PCR reads, yields one record per CDR3 protein. The table lists around 660,000 distinct CDR3 sequences, approximately 42% of them singletons. Input material: peripheral blood or thyroid tissue (not recorded which). The source of these receptors is an adult man with Graves' disease, either hyperthyroidism or ophthalmopathy (not recorded which).

The chain uses TRBV10-3 and TRBJ1-5; D possibly corresponds to TRBD1 (5 bases). Germline lookup yields CDR1 ENHRY and CDR2 SYGVKD. V lost 6 bases and J 0 bases, leaving 12 bases between the germline ends. The CDR3 is made up of 15 amino acids. Here the CDR3 DNA reads TGTGCCATCAGATCGGCCAGGGATAGCAATCAGCCCCAGCATTTT. Its translation is CAIRSARDSNQPQHF.

The chain employs TRBV5-1 and TRBJ1-2, with D possibly matching TRBD1 (6 bases). Looked up from germline, CDR1 is SGHRS and CDR2 is YFSETQ. V was trimmed by 4 bases and J by 4 bases, leaving 20 bases between them. CDR3 length equals 16 residues. CDR3 region: CASSQDSGGTSYGYTF. For the CDR3, the DNA is TGCGCCAGCAGCCAAGATTCGGGCGGGACATCCTATGGCTACACCTTC.

The rearrangement links TRBV7-9 to TRBJ1-2, with unresolved D. Germline V gene sequence: CDR1 SEHNR, CDR2 FQNEAQ (reference sequence). V was clipped by 6 bases and J by 2 bases, with 10 bases between them. The CDR3 consists of 13 residues. The CDR3 here is CASRPPPNYGYTF. CDR3 DNA: TGTGCCAGCAGACCCCCCCCAAACTATGGCTACACCTTC.

The chain links TRBV15 to TRBJ1-4, with 8 bases aligning to TRBD1. Germline CDR1 LNHNV, CDR2 YYDKDF (reference sequence). The CDR3 extends over 16 amino acids. J lost 8 bases, V lost 0 bases, and 8 bases had no gene match. This chain's CDR3 is CATSRDLQGVLEKLFF. In DNA form, the CDR3 reads TGTGCCACCAGCAGAGATTTACAGGGGGTCCTGGAAAAACTGTTTTTT.

The V call is TRBV6-5, the J call TRBJ1-2, with a tentative D call TRBD1 (5 bases). Trimming took off 4 bases at V and 8 bases at J, with 11 bases between the two ends. The germline CDR1 and CDR2 sequences are MNHEY and SVGAGI. The CDR3 spans 12 residues. CDR3 DNA: TGTGCCAGCAGTTCAGGGATGCGGGGCTACACCTTC. The encoded protein is CASSSGMRGYTF.

This clonotype was detected only a few times. The rearrangement uses TRBV11-2 and TRBJ1-3; no clear D gene. The CDR3 consists of 11 residues. Germline CDR1 reads SGHAT; CDR2 reads FQNNGV. V dropped 5 bases and J dropped 8 bases, with 7 bases sitting between them. CDR3 amino acids: CASSPADTIYF. In nucleotides, the CDR3 is TGTGCCAGCAGCCCCGCGGACACCATATATTTT.

Comments on this clonotype: At one of its ends the junction is not consistent with the germline gene, which may arise from a read error. This chain links TRBV2 with TRBJ1-5, with TRBD1 as a possible D gene (6 bases). The length of the CDR3 is 15 residues. Germline-derived CDR1 and CDR2 are SNHLY and FYNNEI. CDR3 sequence: CASSHQGRGYQPQHF. In nucleotides, the CDR3 is TGCGCCAGCAGCCATCAGGGTAGGGGGTACCAGCCCCAGCATTTT.

This clonotype was seen a handful of times. The chain joins TRBV7-9 to TRBJ1-1, with D possibly being TRBD1 (5 bases). The V end lost 2 bases, the J end lost 6 bases, and 7 bases lay between the germline ends. CDR1 SEHNR and CDR2 FQNEAQ come from the germline V gene (reference sequence). The CDR3 is 12 amino acids. The CDR3 bases are TGTGCCAGCAGCTTACGGACACCTGAAGCTTTCTTT. Residues: CASSLRTPEAFF.

In its sample, this clonotype was seen a few times. The CDR3 DNA sequence: TGCAGCGCCCCGACAGGGGGCCTCTCTGGCTACACCTTC. This sequence encodes CSAPTGGLSGYTF. This rearrangement joins TRBV29-1 to TRBJ1-2, with TRBD1 matching 10 bases. CDR1 is SQVTM, CDR2 ANQGSEA, per germline. CDR3 length equals 13 residues. Trimming at V came to 7 bases and at J to 7 bases, leaving 9 bases not matched to a gene.

This chain joins TRBV7-9 and TRBJ2-5; a possible D gene is TRBD1 (6 bases). The V gene's germline CDR1 is SEHNR and CDR2 FQNEAQ (reference sequence). There are 16 residues in the CDR3. Trimming shortened V by 3 bases and J by 2 bases, and 16 bases separated the two germline ends. The CDR3 loop is CASSFLSGVRQETQYF. Written as DNA, the CDR3 is TGTGCCAGCAGCTTTTTATCAGGGGTGAGACAAGAGACCCAGTACTTC.

The table lists this clonotype with a few counts. The chain carries TRBV12-1 and TRBJ2-7; the table calls TRBD1, which could not be checked here. TRBV12-1 represents a pseudogene. This CDR3 region has 16 residues. CDR3 region: CASSQGSGLASYEQYF. In nucleotides, the CDR3 is TGTGCCAGCAGCCAAGGCAGTGGGCTTGCCTCCTACGAGCAGTACTTC.

The CDR3 bases are TGCAGCGTTGGGGGACTCCACGCGGGCACTGAAGCTTTCTTT. Its protein product is CSVGGLHAGTEAFF. The chain recombines TRBV29-1 with TRBJ1-1, with a weak D call TRBD1 (5 bases). The CDR3 is 14 residues long. The V and J ends lost 4 bases and 4 bases respectively, with 16 bases between them. The germline V gene has CDR1 SQVTM and CDR2 ANQGSEA.

There are a few counts of this clonotype. The germline gene is not matched at one end of the junction; a read error may be the cause. The chain links TRBV15 to TRBJ1-1; TRBD1 matches 8 bases. Germline V CDR1 and CDR2: LNHNV, YYDKDF (reference sequence). The CDR3 is 14 amino acids. In DNA form, the CDR3 reads TGTGCCAGCAGCTCCCCGACAGGGGCCACTGAAGCTTTCTTT. It encodes CASSSPTGATEAFF.

In its sample, this clonotype was seen many times. The CDR3 DNA reads TGTGCCAGCAGTGTTGGAGGGATGGAGACCCAGTACTTC. Amino acid sequence: CASSVGGMETQYF. This chain joins TRBV2 and TRBJ2-5; D perhaps matches TRBD2 (6 bases). The germline CDR1 and CDR2 sequences are SNHLY and FYNNEI. CDR3 length: 13 residues. V was clipped by 4 bases and J by 5 bases, with 11 bases between them. Full variable domain (remainder filled in from reference TRBV2 and TRBJ2-5): EPEVTQTPSHQVTQMGQEVILRCVPISNHLYFYWYRQILGQKVEFLVSFYNNEISEKSEIFDDQFSVERPDGSNFTLKIRSTKLEDSAMYFCASSVGGMETQYFGPGTRLLVL.

Only a few counts were recorded for this clonotype. V gene TRBV19 combines with J gene TRBJ2-5, with 10 bases that match TRBD2. CDR3 length: 15 amino acids. The germline CDR1 and CDR2 sequences are LNHDA and SQIVND (reference sequence). V trimming: 6 bases; J trimming: 2 bases; junction bases outside the gene matches: 6. DNA for the CDR3: TGTGCCAGTAGGCTAGCGGGAGCCCGGCAAGAGACCCAGTACTTC. Amino acids: CASRLAGARQETQYF.

This clonotype was counted a few times. The chain couples TRBV5-5 to TRBJ1-5; D unclear. The ends were cut back, 4 bases at V and 3 bases at J, with 11 bases in the middle. The CDR3 extends over 14 amino acids. Germline V gene sequence: CDR1 SGHKS, CDR2 YYEKEE (reference sequence). The CDR3 nucleotides read TGTGCCAGCAGCGCCGACGTGTACAATCAGCCCCAGCATTTT. It is translated as CASSADVYNQPQHF.

In nucleotides, the CDR3 is TGCAGCGTTGGTGGCAGGGGCTTGAACACTGAAGCTTTCTTT. Its translation: CSVGGRGLNTEAFF. The rearrangement joins TRBV29-1 to TRBJ1-1; a weak D match, TRBD1 (6 bases). The CDR3 length is 14 residues. Germline CDR1 is SQVTM and CDR2 is ANQGSEA. V lost 4 bases and J 0 bases, leaving 12 bases between the germline ends. The complete variable domain, with remaining parts taken from reference TRBV29-1 and TRBJ1-1, reads SAVISQKPSRDICQRGTSLTIQCQVDSQVTMMFWYRQQPGQSLTLIATANQGSEATYESGFVIDKFPISRPNLTFSTLTVSNMSPEDSSIYLCSVGGRGLNTEAFFGQGTRLTVV.

This clonotype has more than one count but fewer than ten. The chain uses TRBV20-1 and TRBJ2-7, with D unclear. Germline V gene data show CDR1 as DFQATT and CDR2 as SNEGSKA (reference sequence). The ends were cut back, 0 bases at V and 1 base at J, with 10 bases in the middle. This CDR3 is 14 amino acids long. CDR3 sequence (DNA): TGCAGTGCTAGAGATCCCGGCAGATCCTACGAGCAGTACTTC. It yields the protein CSARDPGRSYEQYF.

This clonotype showed up many times. The genes are TRBV7-2 and TRBJ1-5, with D tentatively TRBD1 (5 bases). Between the trimmed V and J ends, which lost 3 bases and 3 bases, there was a span of 12 bases. The CDR3 has 15 amino acids. Germline V gene lookup returns CDR1 SGHTA and CDR2 FQGNSA. In DNA, the CDR3 is TGTGCCAGCAGCTTGGGGCAGGCTATCAATCAGCCCCAGCATTTT. Protein product: CASSLGQAINQPQHF.

V is TRBV7-9 and J is TRBJ2-7; unclear D gene. V lost 1 base to trimming and J lost 3 bases, with 13 bases between them. There are 15 residues in the CDR3. The V gene's germline CDR1 is SEHNR and CDR2 FQNEAQ (reference sequence). The CDR3 DNA reads as TGTGCCAGCAGCTTAGGGACGGGCGATGGCTACGAGCAGTACTTC. Protein sequence: CASSLGTGDGYEQYF.

This clonotype was seen a handful of times. CDR3 nucleotide sequence: TGTGCCAGCAGTTTGGGGCTAGCGGGAAGGAGGGCGGGATACGAGCAGTACTTC. The encoded protein is CASSLGLAGRRAGYEQYF. The rearrangement uses TRBV2 and TRBJ2-7; the match to TRBD2 covers 9 bases. Germline values: CDR1 SNHLY, CDR2 FYNNEI. V dropped 5 bases and J dropped 4; count of bases not matched to a gene: 18. The CDR3 totals 18 residues.

The V gene is TRBV7-9, the J gene TRBJ1-1, with TRBD1 as a possible D gene (6 bases). The CDR3 spans 14 residues. Trimming removed 5 bases at V and 4 bases at J, with 14 bases between. The germline gives CDR1 SEHNR, CDR2 FQNEAQ (reference sequence). This CDR3 is CASSPQQGSTEAFF. The CDR3 nucleotides are TGTGCCAGCAGCCCCCAACAGGGATCCACTGAAGCTTTCTTT.

The CDR3 sequence is CSARVRTGKTEAFF. The CDR3 DNA follows: TGCAGTGCTAGAGTGAGGACAGGGAAAACTGAAGCTTTCTTT. The V and J genes are TRBV20-1 and TRBJ1-1; TRBD1 matches at 8 bases. The length of the CDR3 is 14 residues. V dropped 1 base and J dropped 5; count of bases not matched to a gene: 6. Germline V gene sequence: CDR1 DFQATT, CDR2 SNEGSKA (reference sequence).

The chain recombines TRBV2 with TRBJ1-5; weak D call: TRBD1 (5 bases). There are 15 residues in the CDR3. Germline assignment: CDR1 SNHLY and CDR2 FYNNEI. Deletions cut 8 bases from V and 3 bases from J, with 17 bases between. CDR3 sequence reads: CASSPGSQNNQPQHF. The DNA for the CDR3 is TGTGCCAGCTCACCAGGGTCTCAGAACAATCAGCCCCAGCATTTT. The full variable domain, with the rest looked up from reference TRBV2 and TRBJ1-5, is EPEVTQTPSHQVTQMGQEVILRCVPISNHLYFYWYRQILGQKVEFLVSFYNNEISEKSEIFDDQFSVERPDGSNFTLKIRSTKLEDSAMYFCASSPGSQNNQPQHFGDGTRLSIL.

This clonotype occurred many times. The chain uses TRBV2 and TRBJ1-5, with D possibly matching TRBD1 (6 bases). The CDR3 runs 15 residues. Germline CDR1 is SNHLY and CDR2 is FYNNEI. Trimming cost V 6 bases and J 1 base, with 13 bases left between them. CDR3 protein: CASRGGAGSNQPQHF. For the CDR3, the DNA is TGTGCCAGCAGAGGGGGGGCAGGAAGCAATCAGCCCCAGCATTTT.

This clonotype was counted only a few times. The rearrangement joins TRBV7-9 to TRBJ1-2; D not resolved. The ends were cut back, 1 base at V and 1 base at J, with 10 bases in the middle. Germline lookup yields CDR1 SEHNR and CDR2 FQNEAQ (reference sequence). The CDR3 is 15 residues long. As DNA, the CDR3 is TGTGCCAGCAGCTTAGATGAAGCGGATAACTATGGCTACACCTTC. Translating it yields CASSLDEADNYGYTF.

CDR3 residues: CASSFEGQKLFF. For the CDR3, the DNA is TGTGCCAGCAGCTTTGAGGGACAAAAACTGTTTTTT. V usage is TRBV7-4 and J usage is TRBJ1-4, with D possibly matching TRBD1 (5 bases). V was pared by 3 bases and J by 9 bases, with 8 bases between. The CDR3 covers 12 residues. Germline lookup yields CDR1 SGHVT and CDR2 SQSDAQ.

This clonotype appeared once. Just one base apart from a much larger clone, this may be a read error. The chain joins TRBV19 to TRBJ1-2; the match to TRBD1 covers 7 bases. Losses at the gene ends were 9 bases for V and 6 bases for J; bases not matched to a gene: 10. The CDR3 length is 13 residues. From germline, CDR1 is LNHDA and CDR2 SQIVND (reference sequence). Here the CDR3 DNA reads TGTGCCAGCCGCTCCGGGACAGTCGATGGCTACACCTTC. As protein: CASRSGTVDGYTF.

This clonotype was recorded once. Germline is not matched at one junction end, which may reflect a read error. This chain uses TRBV7-9 with TRBJ1-4; no reliable D call. CDR1 is SEHNR and CDR2 is FQNEAQ in the germline V gene (reference sequence). CDR3 length: 9 residues. The CDR3 nucleotides are TGTGCCAGCAGCTTGGAGGTGCTATTT. The encoded protein is CASSLEVLF.

The chain links TRBV7-9 to TRBJ2-7; D is unclear. V was pared by 5 bases and J by 4 bases, with 18 bases between. CDR1 and CDR2 from the germline V gene are SEHNR and FQNEAQ (reference sequence). This CDR3 is built from 15 residues. This chain's CDR3 is CASSRNGGETYEQYF. The CDR3, as DNA: TGTGCCAGCAGCCGAAACGGCGGAGAGACTTACGAGCAGTACTTC.

The V and J genes are TRBV12-3 or TRBV12-4 and TRBJ1-6, with 9 bases identical to TRBD1. V trimming: 4 bases; J trimming: 14 bases; junction bases outside the gene matches: 12. The CDR3 length is 15 residues. The CDR3 sequence: CASSSPGTGLRALHF. As DNA, the CDR3 is TGTGCCAGCAGTTCTCCCGGGACAGGGCTTCGGGCCCTCCACTTT.

This chain links TRBV20-1 with TRBJ2-6, with unresolved D. Trimming stripped 6 bases from V and 0 bases from J, with 12 bases between. Germline V lookup: CDR1 DFQATT, CDR2 SNEGSKA (reference sequence). This CDR3 has 15 amino acids. The CDR3 sequence is CSANLGFSGANVLTF. CDR3 coding DNA: TGCAGTGCCAATCTCGGTTTCTCTGGGGCCAACGTCCTGACTTTC.